These 20 T cell receptor beta chains originate from one sample sequenced in a study of CD4 T cells in relation to SARS-CoV-2 and coronaviruses. These receptors have no identified antigens. This table comes from immunoSEQ multiplex PCR, and its TCRdb copy is limited to in-frame clones, with some not included. The table includes 15,000 to 20,000 clones, 75% to 85% detected once. The unexposed donors gave CD4+ T cells in about 2011-2018, prior to COVID-19. After roughly ten days of culture, CD4+ T cells were isolated. The sample comprised CD4+ T cells from PBMCs, cultured in vitro. The receptors originated from a human donor in good health.

The chain is built from TRBV7-9 and TRBJ1-4; tentative D call: TRBD1 (5 bases). The CDR3 consists of 15 residues. V was cut by 0 bases and J by 8 bases, with 13 bases left in between. Germline-derived CDR1 and CDR2 are SEHNR and FQNEAQ (reference sequence). The CDR3 loop is CASSLASGTSEKLFF. The CDR3 DNA reads as TGTGCCAGCAGCTTAGCCTCCGGGACCTCGGAAAAACTGTTTTTT.

The V gene is TRBV9, the J gene TRBJ2-1; no firm D call. V dropped 3 bases and J dropped 6 bases, with 13 bases sitting between them. Germline loops: CDR1 SGDLS, CDR2 YYNGEE. The CDR3 covers 14 residues. Here the CDR3 DNA reads TGTGCCAGCAGCGCGGACCATCTATCCAATGAGCAGTTCTTC. Protein sequence: CASSADHLSNEQFF.

The chain uses TRBV27 and TRBJ2-6, with TRBD2 matching 11 bases. Germline V gene sequence: CDR1 MNHEY, CDR2 SMNVEV (reference sequence). Unmatched junction bases numbered 14, after V lost 5 bases and J lost 5 bases. The CDR3 contains 19 residues. The CDR3 sequence: CASSTRLAGMFDRANVLTF. The CDR3 DNA reads as TGTGCCAGCAGTACCCGACTAGCGGGGATGTTCGACCGGGCCAACGTCCTGACTTTC.

The chain combines TRBV9 with TRBJ2-6, with D unresolved. This CDR3 spans 18 amino acids. Germline V gene lookup returns CDR1 SGDLS and CDR2 YYNGEE. V was pared by 4 bases and J by 2 bases, with 19 bases between. DNA of the CDR3: TGTGCCAGCAGCCCCCCCTCCGGCTGGGCCCCTGGGGCCAACGTCCTGACTTTC. Amino acid sequence: CASSPPSGWAPGANVLTF.

The genes are TRBV27 and TRBJ1-2; D remains ambiguous. This CDR3 is built from 14 residues. Trimming shortened V by 6 bases and J by 5 bases, and 16 bases separated the two germline ends. Germline assignment: CDR1 MNHEY and CDR2 SMNVEV (reference sequence). CDR3 coding DNA: TGTGCCAGCAGCCCCACCCGGAGGGCATATGGCTACACCTTC. This translates into CASSPTRRAYGYTF.

The V call is TRBV12-3 or TRBV12-4, the J call TRBJ1-2; weak D call: TRBD1 (5 bases). This CDR3 is built from 13 residues. Trimming cost V 3 bases and J 3 bases, with 8 bases left between them. CDR3 in amino acids: CASSFEQDYGYTF. The CDR3 bases are TGTGCCAGCAGTTTCGAACAGGACTATGGCTACACCTTC.

This chain joins TRBV6-5 and TRBJ1-2, with D perhaps TRBD1 (5 bases). CDR1 is MNHEY, CDR2 SVGAGI, per germline. Trimming removed 7 bases at V and 3 bases at J, with 12 bases between. CDR3 length: 13 residues. CDR3 nucleotide sequence: TGTGCCAGCACCCCGGGAGGGGACTATGGCTACACCTTC. Amino acid sequence: CASTPGGDYGYTF.

The chain recombines TRBV7-9 with TRBJ2-7; D gene ambiguous. V was shortened by 0 bases and J by 4 bases, with 13 bases between the two germline ends. CDR1 is SEHNR, CDR2 FQNEAQ, per germline (reference sequence). CDR3 length: 15 amino acids. Written as DNA, the CDR3 is TGTGCCAGCAGCTTAGCTGCGGCCGGTGGGTACGAGCAGTACTTC. Protein sequence: CASSLAAAGGYEQYF. The full variable domain, with the rest looked up from reference TRBV7-9 and TRBJ2-7, is DTGVSQNPRHKITKRGQNVTFRCDPISEHNRLYWYRQTLGQGPEFLTYFQNEAQLEKSRLLSDRFSAERPKGSFSTLEIQRTEQGDSAMYLCASSLAAAGGYEQYFGPGTRLTVT.

The rearrangement uses TRBV6-2 or TRBV6-3 and TRBJ1-5, with D possibly TRBD1 on 6 matching bases. Germline values: CDR1 MNHEY, CDR2 SVGEGT. V lost 6 bases and J lost 4, with 19 bases in between. This CDR3 is built from 16 residues. The CDR3: CASSQRTARLNQPQHF. The CDR3 DNA reads as TGTGCCAGCAGCCAAAGGACAGCCAGATTGAATCAGCCCCAGCATTTT.

The chain recombines TRBV6-5 with TRBJ1-2; D remains unclear. CDR3 length: 14 amino acids. The germline V gene encodes CDR1 MNHEY and CDR2 SVGAGI. The V end was cut by 0 bases, the J end by 8 bases, with 13 bases between. The CDR3 here is CASSYSNGAGGYTF. The CDR3 bases are TGTGCCAGCAGTTACTCGAATGGTGCAGGCGGCTACACCTTC.

This clone was found a few times. The CDR3 coding sequence is TGTGCCAGCAACTGGGCTGGGCTGGCGGGACTACACAATGAGCAGTTCTTC. Translating gives CASNWAGLAGLHNEQFF. V and J are TRBV11-2 and TRBJ2-1, with 7 bases matching TRBD2. The junction had 17 bases not matched to a gene; V was cut back by 7 bases and J by 5 bases. The length of the CDR3 is 17 residues. Germline lookup yields CDR1 SGHAT and CDR2 FQNNGV.

The chain employs TRBV3-1 (or the pseudogene TRBV3-2) and TRBJ1-2, with D possibly matching TRBD1 (5 bases). V lost 0 bases, J lost 8 bases, and 22 bases lay in between. Germline V gene sequence: CDR1 LGHDT, CDR2 YNNKEL (reference sequence). There are 17 residues in the CDR3. The CDR3 nucleotides read TGTGCCAGCAGCCAAGATGAAGCCCCTATAGGGACGCGGGGCTACACCTTC. Its protein product is CASSQDEAPIGTRGYTF.

This clone was observed once. The rearrangement joins TRBV4-1 to TRBJ2-1; 8 bases fit TRBD2. The CDR3 length is 17 residues. Germline CDR1 MGHRA, CDR2 YSYEKL. With 4 bases clipped from V and 2 bases from J, the junction kept 10 bases outside the gene matches. The CDR3 is CASSLTLAGITYNEQFF. CDR3 bases: TGCGCCAGCAGCCTCACCTTAGCGGGAATCACCTACAATGAGCAGTTCTTC.

This chain joins TRBV10-3 and TRBJ2-5; the D is unclear. Germline loops: CDR1 ENHRY, CDR2 SYGVKD. Trimming took off 0 bases at V and 6 bases at J, with 17 bases between the two ends. There are 16 residues in the CDR3. The CDR3 DNA is TGTGCCATCAGTGAGTCCGAGGCAGCCCCACGGCAGACCCAGTACTTC. It encodes CAISESEAAPRQTQYF.

The chain links TRBV7-9 to TRBJ2-7, with TRBD1 matching over 8 bases. Germline V lookup: CDR1 SEHNR, CDR2 FQNEAQ (reference sequence). The CDR3 is made up of 12 amino acids. V dropped 6 bases and J dropped 6; count of bases not matched to a gene: 4. The CDR3 region is CASRDRDGEQYF. The CDR3 region has the DNA TGTGCCAGCAGGGACAGGGACGGCGAGCAGTACTTC. The full variable domain, its missing parts supplied by reference TRBV7-9 and TRBJ2-7, is DTGVSQNPRHKITKRGQNVTFRCDPISEHNRLYWYRQTLGQGPEFLTYFQNEAQLEKSRLLSDRFSAERPKGSFSTLEIQRTEQGDSAMYLCASRDRDGEQYFGPGTRLTVT.

In DNA form, the CDR3 reads TGTGCCAGCAGACTCACGGGACTAGCGTCCGGGGAGCTGTTTTTT. Translating it yields CASRLTGLASGELFF. The chain recombines TRBV2 with TRBJ2-2; TRBD2 agrees at 10 bases. Germline V CDR1 and CDR2: SNHLY, FYNNEI. Trimming took 6 bases from V and 6 from J; bases not matched to a gene: 7. CDR3 length: 15 amino acids. Full variable domain (rest looked up from reference TRBV2 and TRBJ2-2): EPEVTQTPSHQVTQMGQEVILRCVPISNHLYFYWYRQILGQKVEFLVSFYNNEISEKSEIFDDQFSVERPDGSNFTLKIRSTKLEDSAMYFCASRLTGLASGELFFGEGSRLTVL.

This clone was picked up a small number of times. V is TRBV12-5 and J is TRBJ1-4; D remains unclear. V was pared by 7 bases and J by 0 bases, with 18 bases between. Germline CDR1 is LGHNT and CDR2 is FRNRAP. This CDR3 region has 17 residues. CDR3: CASAPPSGTATNEKLFF. As DNA, the CDR3 is TGTGCTAGTGCCCCACCCTCAGGAACGGCAACTAATGAAAAACTGTTTTTT.

This chain uses TRBV4-3 with TRBJ2-5; D remains unclear. V lost 0 bases and J lost 5, with 10 bases in between. This CDR3 comprises 14 residues. Germline V gene sequence: CDR1 LGHNA, CDR2 YSLEER. CDR3 protein: CASSQDRSRETQYF. DNA of the CDR3: TGCGCCAGCAGCCAAGACCGCAGCAGGGAGACCCAGTACTTC.

The chain uses TRBV9 and TRBJ2-3, with 9 bases aligning to TRBD2. Germline V gene sequence: CDR1 SGDLS, CDR2 YYNGEE. There are 16 residues in the CDR3. The V segment lost 0 bases and the J segment 3 bases; nucleotides outside the gene matches: 5. The CDR3 DNA follows: TGTGCCAGCAGCGTAGGGGCTAGCGGGAATACAGATACGCAGTATTTT. It encodes CASSVGASGNTDTQYF.

V usage is TRBV7-9 and J usage is TRBJ1-4; 9 bases are shared with TRBD1. J gave up 7 bases and V 0 bases, and 6 bases lay outside the gene matches. Germline V gives CDR1 SEHNR, CDR2 FQNEAQ (reference sequence). This CDR3 spans 16 amino acids. CDR3 coding DNA: TGTGCCAGCAGCTTAGCGGGGACAGGGTACAGTGAAAAACTGTTTTTT. Protein: CASSLAGTGYSEKLFF.